Listed here is a single T cell receptor (beta chain). The sample belongs to a study of response to subunit inactivated influenza vaccine. This CDR3 has 15 amino acids. CDR1 and CDR2 (germline): SEHNR, FQNEAQ (reference sequence). V lost 1 base and J lost 4, with 13 bases in between. TCRdb independently ran MiXCR on the RT-PCR reads; one entry per CDR3 protein. The sample records approximately 530,000 distinct CDR3 sequences, 10% to 15% being singletons. The input for sequencing was PBMCs from blood, taken more than 35 days after vaccination. The chain joins TRBV7-9 to TRBJ1-1, with D maybe TRBD1 (5 bases). The sequence was obtained from a man in his fifties who received an inactivated influenza vaccine. The CDR3 DNA follows: TGTGCCAGCAGCTTAGGGGACTTGGGGGTCACTGAAGCTTTCTTT. Translation: CASSLGDLGVTEAFF.